The 14 T cell receptor beta chains below come from one sample, sequenced in a study of beta chain features in type 1 diabetes. Their target antigens are unknown. The study reverse transcribed the entire isolated RNA, so it sequenced expressed TCRB transcripts. Repertoires were generated with immunoSEQ multiplex PCR, while TCRdb's copy carries only in-frame clones and drops some. The sample has around 180,000 clones; about 7.8% are singletons. Findings and caveats of the study: People with Type 1 diabetes carried modestly yet significantly shorter TCRB CDR3s in all four CD4+ subsets.

Sequenced input: central memory CD4+ T cells from blood. These receptors came from a woman between 35 and 50 years old with type 1 diabetes.

The chain has TRBV29-1 and TRBJ2-5; D perhaps matches TRBD1 (6 bases). Germline CDR1 is SQVTM and CDR2 is ANQGSEA. V was shortened by 1 base and J by 2 bases, with 23 bases between the two germline ends. This CDR3 comprises 18 residues. CDR3 residues: CSVEGHLERVQGQETQYF. For the CDR3, the DNA is TGCAGCGTTGAAGGGCATCTGGAGCGAGTGCAGGGGCAAGAGACCCAGTACTTC.

This clone was picked up a small number of times. This chain joins TRBV27 and TRBJ2-7, with a tentative D call TRBD2 (6 bases). The germline CDR1 and CDR2 sequences are MNHEY and SMNVEV (reference sequence). The CDR3 runs to 13 residues. V lost 4 bases, J lost 3 bases, and 10 bases lay in between. The DNA for the CDR3 is TGTGCCAGCAGTTACGGGAGCAACTACGAGCAGTACTTC. This sequence encodes CASSYGSNYEQYF.

A remark on this clone: This sample includes further DNA sequences coding for the same CDR3. The genes are TRBV29-1 and TRBJ2-2; 14 nucleotides line up with TRBD2. The V and J ends lost 6 bases and 4 bases, in that order; junction bases with no gene match: 4. CDR3 size: 15 residues. From germline, CDR1 is SQVTM and CDR2 ANQGSEA. The CDR3: CSVEGLAGATGELFF. The CDR3 DNA follows: TGCAGCGTCGAGGGACTAGCGGGAGCCACCGGGGAGCTGTTTTTT.

The chain couples TRBV20-1 to TRBJ2-7; possible D gene TRBD2, 5 bases. Trimming took off 5 bases at V and 7 bases at J, with 12 bases between the two ends. Germline V gene sequence: CDR1 DFQATT, CDR2 SNEGSKA (reference sequence). The CDR3 runs to 11 residues. The CDR3 DNA sequence: TGCAGTGCTCACCGGACGGGGGAGCAGTACTTC. Protein: CSAHRTGEQYF.

This clone was recorded a few times. The chain carries TRBV29-1 and TRBJ2-3; D gene ambiguous. The germline gives CDR1 SQVTM, CDR2 ANQGSEA. CDR3 length equals 13 residues. V lost 3 bases, J lost 2 bases, and 9 bases lay in between. CDR3 region: CSVDAAYTDTQYF. The CDR3 DNA sequence: TGCAGCGTTGATGCCGCCTACACAGATACGCAGTATTTT.

This clone has a handful of counts. The chain joins TRBV28 to TRBJ2-3; 10 bases are shared with TRBD1. After removal of 6 bases from V and 2 bases from J, the junction contained 17 bases not matched to a gene. This CDR3 has 19 amino acids. CDR1 is MDHEN, CDR2 SYDVKM, per germline. The CDR3 here is CASRYPGTGEVRDTDTQYF. In nucleotides, the CDR3 is TGTGCCAGCAGGTACCCCGGGACAGGGGAGGTCAGGGACACAGATACGCAGTATTTT.

This chain uses TRBV27 with TRBJ1-6; 7 bases align to TRBD1. V shed 6 bases, J shed 8 bases, and the junction held 4 bases outside the gene matches. CDR1 is MNHEY, CDR2 SMNVEV, per germline (reference sequence). This CDR3 comprises 13 residues. CDR3 in DNA: TGTGCCAGCAGAACAGGGGCGGATTCACCCCTCCACTTT. This encodes CASRTGADSPLHF.

The chain combines TRBV7-8 with TRBJ1-5; perhaps TRBD1 as D (6 bases). CDR1 SGHVS and CDR2 FQNEAQ come from the germline V gene. The CDR3 runs 14 residues. V was cut by 5 bases and J by 5 bases, with 13 bases left in between. CDR3 bases: TGTGCCAGCAGCCACGGACAGTTCGATCAGCCCCAGCATTTT. Translated, it gives CASSHGQFDQPQHF.

This clone has a handful of counts. This rearrangement joins TRBV2 to TRBJ1-5, with a weak D call TRBD1 (6 bases). CDR3 size: 13 residues. V was shortened by 6 bases and J by 5 bases, with 11 bases between the two germline ends. CDR1 and CDR2 (germline): SNHLY, FYNNEI. The CDR3 DNA reads as TGTGCCAGCAGGGTACAGGGCGATCAGCCCCAGCATTTT. Residues: CASRVQGDQPQHF.

The chain links TRBV6-5 to TRBJ1-2; 7 nucleotides match TRBD1. Germline V CDR1 and CDR2: MNHEY, SVGAGI. The CDR3 covers 15 residues. Trimming removed 6 bases from V and 4 bases from J; junction bases left unmatched: 11. The CDR3 loop is CASREEDRPTYGYTF. The CDR3 DNA follows: TGTGCCAGCAGAGAGGAGGACAGGCCGACCTATGGCTACACCTTC.

This sequence joins TRBV28 and TRBJ2-6; no reliable D call. In germline, CDR1 is MDHEN, CDR2 SYDVKM. The CDR3 runs to 14 residues. Deletions cut 2 bases from V and 4 bases from J, with 6 bases between. DNA of the CDR3: TGTGCCAGCAGTTTAATCGTAGGGGCCAACGTCCTGACTTTC. Translation: CASSLIVGANVLTF.

This clone came up a few times. The sample contains more than one DNA sequence encoding this CDR3. CDR3 residues: CASSPGQNTGELFF. The CDR3 nucleotides are TGTGCCAGCTCACCAGGGCAAAACACCGGGGAGCTGTTTTTT. This chain links TRBV18 with TRBJ2-2, with unresolved D. This CDR3 comprises 14 residues. Germline values: CDR1 KGHSH, CDR2 LQKENI. V gave up 2 bases and J gave up 2 bases, with 6 bases separating them.

This clone has only a few counts. The V call is TRBV30, the J call TRBJ2-3; TRBD2 is a possible D gene (6 bases). Germline CDR1 GTSNPN, CDR2 SVGIG (reference sequence). V shed 0 bases and J shed 4 bases, with 14 bases lying between them. The CDR3 contains 15 residues. CDR3: CAWSVRTGGADTQYF. CDR3 DNA sequence: TGTGCCTGGAGTGTACGGACTGGCGGGGCAGATACGCAGTATTTT.

A remark on this clone: The junction and the germline gene differ at one end; a read error may be behind it. The chain couples TRBV30 to TRBJ2-5; D is perhaps TRBD2 (5 bases). The germline gives CDR1 GTSNPN, CDR2 SVGIG (reference sequence). This CDR3 has 11 amino acids. CDR3 amino acids: CAWGEQGTQYF. The CDR3 DNA sequence: TGTGCCTGGGGGGAGCAAGGGACCCAGTACTTC.